This T cell receptor beta chain emerged from a study of Graves' ophthalmopathy and Graves' hyperthyroidism. Germline trimming cut 0 bases from V and 6 bases from J; bases unmatched to any gene: 13. CDR3 length: 17 residues. Germline V gene sequence: CDR1 MGHRA, CDR2 YSYEKL. This clonotype was seen ten or more times. Using RNA transcripts, the TCR beta CDR3 regions were amplified. An initial RT-PCR round employing HTBI primers preceded a second-round multiplex PCR. TCRdb ran MiXCR on the multiplex PCR reads and lists one entry per CDR3 protein. The sample contains 300,000 or so distinct CDR3 sequences, roughly 16% of which appear only once.

The sequence was obtained from an adult man with Graves' ophthalmopathy. Source material: peripheral blood. This chain uses TRBV4-1 with TRBJ1-2, with 7 bases matching TRBD1. CDR3 amino acids: CASSQESDRERKDGYTF. The CDR3 DNA is TGCGCCAGCAGCCAAGAATCAGACAGGGAAAGGAAGGATGGCTACACCTTC.